Shown below are 22 T cell receptor beta chains from a single sample sequenced in a study of blood T cell repertoires in COVID-19. Libraries were prepared by immunoSEQ multiplex PCR; TCRdb keeps only in-frame clonotypes and omits some of them. Of under 300,000 clones detected, roughly 89% appear once; the ten largest clones hold 1.7%. The sequencing sample was made of PBMCs or T cells enriched from blood (not recorded which). Receptor source: a woman aged 40 to 55 who had recovered from COVID-19.

This clone came up a few times. V usage is TRBV7-2 and J usage is TRBJ1-1, with 9 bases matching TRBD1. J lost 5 bases, V lost 5 bases, and 9 bases had no gene match. Germline V gives CDR1 SGHTA, CDR2 FQGNSA. The CDR3 spans 15 residues. This CDR3 is CASSPNRGQWTEAFF. The CDR3 DNA is TGTGCCAGCAGCCCAAACAGGGGGCAATGGACTGAAGCTTTCTTT.

The chain has TRBV6-2 or TRBV6-3 and TRBJ2-7; TRBD2 matches 10 bases. This CDR3 comprises 16 residues. Per germline, CDR1 MNHEY and CDR2 SVGEGT. J gave up 0 bases and V 2 bases, and 4 bases lay outside the gene matches. CDR3 coding DNA: TGTGCCAGCAGTTACCTGGGACTAGCGAGCTCCTACGAGCAGTACTTC. Amino acids: CASSYLGLASSYEQYF.

The rearrangement joins TRBV25-1 to TRBJ1-2; TRBD1 aligns across 7 bases. The germline gives CDR1 MGHDK, CDR2 SYGVNS. The ends lost 5 bases at V and 4 bases at J; junction bases unmatched: 4. The CDR3 sequence is 13 residues long. CDR3 loop: CASSPRQGYGYTF. The CDR3 DNA sequence: TGTGCCAGCAGTCCCCGACAGGGCTATGGCTACACCTTC.

The CDR3 spells CASSQQEGARLLYGYTF. For the CDR3, the DNA is TGTGCCAGCAGCCAACAAGAGGGGGCCCGTCTTTTATATGGCTACACCTTC. The chain links TRBV3-1 (or the pseudogene TRBV3-2) to TRBJ1-2; 7 bases line up with TRBD1. Germline CDR1 and CDR2: LGHDT and YNNKEL (reference sequence). The CDR3 is made up of 17 amino acids. The junction had 14 bases not matched to a gene; V was cut back by 2 bases and J by 5 bases.

The genes are TRBV9 and TRBJ1-6, with TRBD1 matching 7 bases. This CDR3 has 15 amino acids. J was trimmed by 7 bases and V by 4 bases; bases with no gene match: 8. The germline V gene encodes CDR1 SGDLS and CDR2 YYNGEE. The CDR3 loop is CASSLRDRRNSPLHF. In DNA, the CDR3 is TGTGCCAGCAGCCTCCGGGACAGAAGGAATTCACCCCTCCACTTT.

This rearrangement joins TRBV11-2 to TRBJ1-2, with D perhaps matching TRBD1 (5 bases). Trimming took 3 bases from V and 9 from J, leaving 17 bases between them. The CDR3 runs 14 residues. Looked up from germline, CDR1 is SGHAT and CDR2 is FQNNGV. The CDR3 spells CASSFTGSGQSYTF. The CDR3, as DNA: TGTGCCAGCAGCTTTACAGGCTCAGGGCAGAGCTACACCTTC.

The chain uses TRBV14 and TRBJ1-3; TRBD1 is a possible D gene (5 bases). Per germline, CDR1 SGHDN and CDR2 FVKESK. The CDR3 sequence is 15 residues long. The V gene lost 1 base and the J gene lost 1 base, with 8 bases spanning the gap. CDR3 DNA: TGTGCCAGCAGCCAAGCACGGGGGTCTGGAAACACCATATATTTT. Its protein product is CASSQARGSGNTIYF.

The chain carries TRBV10-3 and TRBJ2-7, with D possibly TRBD1 on 6 matching bases. From germline, CDR1 is ENHRY and CDR2 SYGVKD. Between the trimmed V and J ends, which lost 3 bases and 0 bases, there was a span of 15 bases. The CDR3 length is 16 residues. The CDR3 sequence: CAISDLGLGASYEQYF. The CDR3 DNA reads TGTGCCATCAGTGATTTGGGTCTGGGGGCCTCCTACGAGCAGTACTTC.

The J gene is TRBJ1-4, the V gene TRBV5-1; D might be TRBD1 (5 bases). The CDR3 consists of 17 residues. Deletions cut 4 bases from V and 1 base from J, with 17 bases between. Looked up from germline, CDR1 is SGHRS and CDR2 is YFSETQ. The CDR3 is CASSRTPGGETNEKLFF. The CDR3 DNA is TGCGCCAGCAGCCGGACACCCGGCGGGGAAACTAATGAAAAACTGTTTTTT.

The CDR3 sequence: CASSPSQGFKDTQYF. The CDR3 DNA follows: TGTGCCAGCAGCCCCTCTCAGGGGTTTAAAGATACGCAGTATTTT. The V and J genes are TRBV4-2 and TRBJ2-3; D is possibly TRBD1 (6 bases). The CDR3 has 15 amino acids. The germline V and J ends were trimmed by 4 bases and 5 bases, with 16 bases remaining between them. CDR1 is LGHNA and CDR2 is YNFKEQ in the germline V gene.

The rearrangement links TRBV27 to TRBJ2-3; the D gene is possibly TRBD2 (5 bases). Between the trimmed V and J ends, which lost 3 bases and 3 bases, there was a span of 10 bases. Germline CDR1 is MNHEY and CDR2 is SMNVEV (reference sequence). CDR3 length: 14 amino acids. In DNA form, the CDR3 reads TGTGCCAGCAGTTTGGCAGCGGTAACAGATACGCAGTATTTT. Protein product: CASSLAAVTDTQYF.

The chain carries TRBV24-1 and TRBJ1-1; D possibly corresponds to TRBD1 (5 bases). This CDR3 comprises 12 residues. CDR1 and CDR2 from the germline V gene are KGHDR and SFDVKD. Trimming left V 0 bases short and J 9 bases short, with 7 bases between. CDR3 residues: CATSDLAGKAFF. DNA for the CDR3: TGTGCCACCAGTGATTTGGCAGGGAAAGCTTTCTTT.

The rearrangement joins TRBV7-3 to TRBJ2-1, with 13 bases fitting TRBD2. Germline CDR1 reads SGHTA; CDR2 reads FQGTGA. Trimming at V came to 0 bases and at J to 5 bases, leaving 4 bases not matched to a gene. The CDR3 has 17 amino acids. CDR3 nucleotide sequence: TGTGCCAGCAGCTTAACGTCCGGACTAGCGGGGGACAATGAGCAGTTCTTC. This codes for CASSLTSGLAGDNEQFF.

The chain is built from TRBV10-3 and TRBJ2-3; D not certain. The CDR3 consists of 13 residues. Trimming stripped 6 bases from V and 6 bases from J, with 13 bases between. CDR1 and CDR2 from the germline V gene are ENHRY and SYGVKD. The CDR3 loop is CAISVRSEDTQYF. In DNA form, the CDR3 reads TGTGCCATCAGCGTCAGGTCAGAGGATACGCAGTATTTT.

V is TRBV9 and J is TRBJ2-1, with 11 bases fitting TRBD2. Germline CDR1 and CDR2: SGDLS and YYNGEE. CDR3 size: 18 residues. Germline trimming cut 4 bases from V and 1 base from J; bases unmatched to any gene: 10. Here the CDR3 reads CASSQGPRLAGSYNEQFF. The CDR3, as DNA: TGTGCCAGCAGCCAAGGTCCAAGACTAGCGGGATCCTACAATGAGCAGTTCTTC.

This clone showed up just once. This sequence may be a read error, since a much larger clone differs from it by one base. The chain is built from TRBV2 and TRBJ1-4; 7 bases fit TRBD1. The trim removed 6 bases at V and 4 bases at J, leaving 2 bases unmatched. Germline V gene sequence: CDR1 SNHLY, CDR2 FYNNEI. This CDR3 is built from 13 residues. CDR3 residues: CASRGQLNEKLFF. The CDR3 region has the DNA TGTGCCAGCAGGGGACAGCTTAATGAAAAACTGTTTTTT.

This chain links TRBV11-3 with TRBJ2-3; tentatively, D is TRBD2 (6 bases). The CDR3 runs 14 residues. Germline V gives CDR1 SGHNT, CDR2 YENEEA. Trimming shortened V by 1 base and J by 2 bases, and 7 bases separated the two germline ends. The CDR3 reads CASSLGGDTDTQYF. CDR3 DNA: TGTGCCAGCAGCTTAGGGGGGGACACAGATACGCAGTATTTT.

This rearrangement joins TRBV11-2 to TRBJ1-2; 10 bases agree with TRBD1. Germline V gives CDR1 SGHAT, CDR2 FQNNGV. V gave up 4 bases and J gave up 4 bases; unmatched junction bases: 12. The CDR3 is made up of 17 amino acids. The CDR3, as DNA: TGTGCCAGCAGCTCCGGGACAGGGGCCCGTAACTCCTATGGCTACACCTTC. Translation gives CASSSGTGARNSYGYTF. The full variable domain, in which reference TRBV11-2 and TRBJ1-2 provide the parts outside the CDR3, is EAGVAQSPRYKIIEKRQSVAFWCNPISGHATLYWYQQILGQGPKLLIQFQNNGVVDDSQLPKDRFSAERLKGVDSTLKIQPAKLEDSAVYLCASSSGTGARNSYGYTFGSGTRLTVV.

This chain's CDR3 is CASSLSPAGANTEAFF. Written as DNA, the CDR3 is TGTGCCAGCAGCTTGTCGCCTGCGGGGGCGAACACTGAAGCTTTCTTT. The rearrangement links TRBV7-3 to TRBJ1-1, with a possible D match to TRBD1 (6 bases). V lost 3 bases and J 1 base, leaving 15 bases between the germline ends. The CDR3 covers 16 residues. Germline V gene data show CDR1 as SGHTA and CDR2 as FQGTGA. The complete variable domain, with remaining parts taken from reference TRBV7-3 and TRBJ1-1, reads GAGVSQTPSNKVTEKGKYVELRCDPISGHTALYWYRQSLGQGPEFLIYFQGTGAADDSGLPNDRFFAVRPEGSVSTLKIQRTERGDSAVYLCASSLSPAGANTEAFFGQGTRLTVV.

The rearrangement joins TRBV4-3 to TRBJ2-7; D is unclear. The germline V and J ends were trimmed by 3 bases and 12 bases, with 15 bases remaining between them. CDR1 and CDR2 from the germline V gene are LGHNA and YSLEER. This CDR3 is built from 12 residues. This chain's CDR3 is CASSQTDSAMYF. For the CDR3, the DNA is TGCGCCAGCAGCCAGACCGACTCGGCGATGTACTTC.

This chain connects TRBV5-1 to TRBJ1-1; 9 nucleotides agree with TRBD1. CDR1 is SGHRS, CDR2 YFSETQ, per germline. Trimming at V came to 4 bases and at J to 4 bases, leaving 8 bases not matched to a gene. CDR3 length equals 15 residues. The CDR3 DNA follows: TGCGCCAGCAGCCCGGGACAGGGAATTAGCACTGAAGCTTTCTTT. It encodes CASSPGQGISTEAFF.

The CDR3 here is CASSPNRADGTEAFF. The CDR3 DNA sequence: TGTGCCAGCTCACCTAACAGGGCGGATGGCACTGAAGCTTTCTTT. The chain recombines TRBV18 with TRBJ1-1; TRBD1 might be the D (6 bases). From germline, CDR1 is KGHSH and CDR2 LQKENI. The CDR3 extends over 15 amino acids. Trimming left V 3 bases short and J 4 bases short, with 15 bases between.